The 8 T cell receptor beta chains below were found in one sample sequenced in a study of blood T cell repertoires in COVID-19 (dated by TCRdb to between 2020 and 2021). The library was prepared using the immunoSEQ multiplex PCR assay. TCRdb's version of the immuneACCESS table is confined to in-frame rearrangements and falls short of the full clone set. An unresolved V gene accounts for under half of the shortfall where checked; the remainder is of unknown origin. Within this sample are 200,000 to 250,000 clones, with about 88% of them counted one time only. In total, the top ten clones hold 18% of the sample. Material for sequencing was peripheral blood. The source is a man aged 50-60 years with COVID-19, enrolled during active disease.

J is TRBJ2-5 and V is TRBV6-5, with 9 bases matching TRBD1. Unmatched junction bases numbered 8, after V lost 2 bases and J lost 4 bases. Germline CDR1 and CDR2: MNHEY and SVGAGI. The CDR3 length is 16 residues. The CDR3: CASSYLGTGLRETQYF. The CDR3 nucleotides read TGTGCCAGCAGTTACCTTGGGACAGGGCTAAGAGAGACCCAGTACTTC.

The J gene is TRBJ1-6, the V gene TRBV7-9; TRBD1 matches 7 bases. The CDR3 is made up of 14 amino acids. From germline, CDR1 is SEHNR and CDR2 FQNEAQ (reference sequence). V lost 8 bases to trimming and J lost 2 bases; unmatched junction nucleotides: 3. Written as DNA, the CDR3 is TGTGCCAGCCAGGGGGGAACCTATAATTCACCCCTCCACTTT. It specifies CASQGGTYNSPLHF.

This chain joins TRBV2 and TRBJ1-2, with TRBD1 matching 8 bases. Trimming took 7 bases from V and 4 from J; bases not matched to a gene: 5. The germline V gene encodes CDR1 SNHLY and CDR2 FYNNEI. This CDR3 is built from 13 residues. CDR3 amino acids: CASNGQGAYGYTF. The CDR3 DNA reads as TGTGCCAGCAATGGACAGGGTGCCTATGGCTACACCTTC. Based on the CDR3 plus reference TRBV2 and TRBJ1-2, the full variable domain is EPEVTQTPSHQVTQMGQEVILRCVPISNHLYFYWYRQILGQKVEFLVSFYNNEISEKSEIFDDQFSVERPDGSNFTLKIRSTKLEDSAMYFCASNGQGAYGYTFGSGTRLTVV.

The chain is built from TRBV6-5 and TRBJ1-5; 9 bases line up with TRBD1. Germline V gene lookup returns CDR1 MNHEY and CDR2 SVGAGI. The trim removed 6 bases at V and 7 bases at J, leaving 7 bases unmatched. CDR3 length: 14 residues. The CDR3 DNA sequence: TGTGCCAGCAGATTAACAGGGGGCAGCCAGCCCCAGCATTTT. Translated: CASRLTGGSQPQHF.

The chain recombines TRBV18 with TRBJ2-5, with 10 bases aligning to TRBD1. Germline-derived CDR1 and CDR2 are KGHSH and LQKENI. The CDR3 is 15 amino acids. Losses at the gene ends were 5 bases for V and 5 bases for J; bases not matched to a gene: 8. The CDR3 reads CASSAYGTGAETQYF. CDR3 nucleotide sequence: TGTGCCAGCTCAGCCTACGGGACAGGGGCCGAGACCCAGTACTTC.

This chain links TRBV5-1 with TRBJ2-7, with D possibly TRBD1 on 6 matching bases. Trimming cost V 5 bases and J 7 bases, with 22 bases left between them. CDR3 length: 15 amino acids. Germline V lookup: CDR1 SGHRS, CDR2 YFSETQ. For the CDR3, the DNA is TGCGCCAGCAGACATGGGACAAGGGCCTCGTGGGAGCAGTACTTC. Its protein is CASRHGTRASWEQYF.

This clone was recorded once. The chain is built from TRBV4-2 and TRBJ2-3; TRBD2 aligns across 12 bases. This CDR3 region has 17 residues. V dropped 1 base and J dropped 3; count of bases not matched to a gene: 5. Germline V gives CDR1 LGHNA, CDR2 YNFKEQ. This CDR3 is CASSQVSLAGGTDTQYF. CDR3 nucleotides: TGTGCCAGCAGCCAAGTTTCACTAGCGGGGGGAACAGATACGCAGTATTTT.

V is TRBV5-1 and J is TRBJ2-7; D ambiguous. Germline CDR1 and CDR2: SGHRS and YFSETQ. The CDR3 spans 17 residues. Deletions cut 5 bases from V and 2 bases from J, with 23 bases between. Here the CDR3 reads CASSNQASLDITYEQYF. The CDR3 bases are TGCGCCAGCAGTAACCAGGCATCCCTCGACATAACCTACGAGCAGTACTTC. The full variable domain, in which reference TRBV5-1 and TRBJ2-7 provide the parts outside the CDR3, is KAGVTQTPRYLIKTRGQQVTLSCSPISGHRSVSWYQQTPGQGLQFLFEYFSETQRNKGNFPGRFSGRQFSNSRSEMNVSTLELGDSALYLCASSNQASLDITYEQYFGPGTRLTVT.